Included here is one TCR beta chain sequence, with context. This sample is drawn from a study of blood T cell repertoires in COVID-19. Across the whole study: The samples span acute and convalescent COVID-19 from the United States, Italy and Spain. Sources were T cells, B-cell-depleted T cells, or PBMCs; the material itself was cDNA or gDNA.

V lost 3 bases and J lost 14, with 14 bases in between. The germline V gene has CDR1 MNHNS and CDR2 SASEGT. This CDR3 is 12 amino acids long. Authors' data handling: Estimation of nucleated cell counts relied on the amplification of reference gene primers. Here immunoSEQ multiplex PCR was the method, and the copy in TCRdb shows in-frame clones only, minus some. That table gives V, J and clone size, and the DNA gave D and trimming. The sample has roughly 83,000 clones, about 88% seen once. The specimen sequenced was peripheral blood. This TCR was sampled from a man older than 75 with active or convalescent COVID-19. The chain is built from TRBV6-1 and TRBJ2-1, with D possibly TRBD1 on 6 matching bases. The CDR3 DNA reads as TGTGCCAGCAGTGACACAGGGTTTATTGAGTTCTTC. Protein product: CASSDTGFIEFF.